These T cell receptor beta chains were read from a single sample in a study of beta chain features in type 1 diabetes. Some clones are missing from TCRdb's copy, which holds only in-frame ones; the method was immunoSEQ multiplex PCR. The sample includes 40,000 to 55,000 clones, 35% to 55% of them seen just once. Sequenced input: stem cell memory CD4+ T cells from blood. These receptors came from a man aged 25 to 40 with type 1 diabetes. CDR3s include the opening cysteine and the closing phenylalanine or tryptophan. The D gene is left open where the match is weak. Rows may omit the clone size; those that give it use once, few, many or a size class.

abundance	d_gene	v_gene	j_gene	CDR3aa	CDR3nt
.	TRBD2	TRBV7-3	TRBJ2-3	CASSSSGDTQYF	TGTGCCAGCAGCTCTAGCGGGGATACGCAGTATTTT
.	.	TRBV18	TRBJ1-4	CASSPFDGDEKLFF	TGTGCCAGCTCACCTTTCGACGGAGATGAAAAACTGTTTTTT
few	.	TRBV15	TRBJ1-2	CATSRGGTGIDGYTF	TGTGCCACCAGCAGAGGCGGGACGGGGATCGACGGCTACACCTTC
.	.	TRBV4-3	TRBJ1-1	CASSQDRRNTEAFF	TGCGCCAGCAGCCAAGACCGGAGGAACACTGAAGCTTTCTTT
.	TRBD2	TRBV28	TRBJ2-7	CASSLYWTSGTYEQYF	TGTGCCAGCAGTTTATACTGGACTAGCGGGACTTACGAGCAGTACTTC
.	TRBD2	TRBV19	TRBJ2-5	CASSMVTSGTETQYF	TGTGCCAGTAGTATGGTGACTAGCGGAACAGAGACCCAGTACTTC
.	.	TRBV30	TRBJ2-1	CAWSVEQATYNEQFF	TGTGCCTGGAGTGTAGAGCAAGCTACCTACAATGAGCAGTTCTTC
.	TRBD2	TRBV5-1	TRBJ2-3	CASSSGTRSRTDTQYF	TGCGCCAGCAGCTCGGGGACTAGAAGCCGCACAGATACGCAGTATTTT
few	TRBD1	TRBV11-2	TRBJ1-1	CASSLTGDTEAFF	TGTGCCAGCAGCTTGACAGGGGACACTGAAGCTTTCTTT
.	.	TRBV4-2	TRBJ2-5	CASSQDGTGKVWAQETQYF	TGTGCCAGCAGCCAAGATGGCACAGGGAAAGTTTGGGCACAAGAGACCCAGTACTTC
.	.	TRBV6-5	TRBJ2-5	CASSYGRLEETQYF	TGTGCCAGCAGTTACGGTAGACTAGAAGAGACCCAGTACTTC
.	.	TRBV5-1	TRBJ2-2	CASSLASRSTGELFF	TGCGCCAGCAGCTTGGCCTCTAGGAGCACCGGGGAGCTGTTTTTT
.	.	TRBV5-1	TRBJ1-2	CASSLGGTYGYTF	TGCGCCAGCAGCTTGGGCGGTACCTATGGCTACACCTTC
.	TRBD2	TRBV28	TRBJ2-7	CASSSPSGNAYEQYF	TGTGCCAGCAGCTCTCCTAGCGGGAACGCCTACGAGCAGTACTTC
.	TRBD2	TRBV6-4	TRBJ2-1	CATKYRTSGNGEQFF	TGTGCCACCAAATACCGGACTAGCGGGAACGGTGAGCAGTTCTTC
.	.	TRBV7-2	TRBJ2-3	CASSLAAAGTDTQYF	TGTGCCAGCAGCTTAGCGGCGGCGGGGACCGATACGCAGTATTTT
once	TRBD2	TRBV4-1	TRBJ2-7	CASSQLAGLSYEQYF	TGCGCCAGCAGCCAACTAGCGGGCCTCTCCTACGAGCAGTACTTC
few	.	TRBV6-5	TRBJ1-1	CASSYAGVNTEAFF	TGTGCCAGCAGTTACGCCGGGGTGAACACTGAAGCTTTCTTT
.	.	TRBV7-2	TRBJ2-3	CASSLPDTQYF	TGTGCCAGCAGCCTCCCAGATACGCAGTATTTT
few	TRBD1	TRBV28	TRBJ2-1	CASRMDRVYNEQFF	TGTGCCAGCAGGATGGACAGGGTCTACAATGAGCAGTTCTTC
few	.	TRBV28	TRBJ1-4	CASRTDSLARKLFF	TGTGCCAGCAGAACCGATAGCCTGGCAAGGAAACTGTTTTTT
.	.	TRBV2	TRBJ1-5	CASRQADVNSNQPQHF	TGTGCCAGCAGACAGGCCGATGTTAATAGCAATCAGCCCCAGCATTTT
.	.	TRBV20-1	TRBJ2-3	CSVPSRDTQYF	TGCAGTGTCCCGTCCCGGGATACGCAGTATTTT
.	.	TRBV30	TRBJ1-5	CAWDLQGAVQPQHF	TGTGCCTGGGATTTACAGGGAGCTGTTCAGCCCCAGCATTTT
.	TRBD1	TRBV28	TRBJ1-5	CASIKPGTGNQPQHF	TGTGCCAGCATCAAACCCGGGACAGGGAATCAGCCCCAGCATTTT
.	TRBD2	TRBV6-5	TRBJ2-7	CASSQPGTREDEQYF	TGTGCCAGCAGTCAACCCGGGACTAGGGAGGACGAGCAGTACTTC
.	.	TRBV5-8	TRBJ2-3	CASSLGQLTDTQYF	TGTGCCAGCAGCCTTGGACAGCTCACAGATACGCAGTATTTT
.	.	TRBV28	TRBJ2-3	CASSSPIGSSTDTQYF	TGTGCCAGCAGCTCCCCAATCGGGTCTAGCACAGATACGCAGTATTTT
few	.	TRBV7-3	TRBJ2-3	CASSLETDTQYF	TGTGCCAGCAGCTTAGAGACAGATACGCAGTATTTT
few	TRBD2	TRBV28	TRBJ2-7	CASRPPMGLGLYEQYF	TGTGCCAGCAGGCCGCCAATGGGACTAGGGCTATACGAGCAGTACTTC
.	TRBD2	TRBV6-1	TRBJ2-7	CASRRLAGSYEQYF	TGTGCCAGCAGAAGGCTAGCGGGATCCTACGAGCAGTACTTC
.	TRBD2	TRBV6-5	TRBJ2-7	CASSSKTSGISYEQYF	TGTGCCAGCAGTTCCAAGACTAGCGGGATTTCCTACGAGCAGTACTTC
.	TRBD2	TRBV4-1	TRBJ2-5	CASSQDPLAGGQETQYF	TGCGCCAGCAGCCAAGATCCCCTAGCGGGAGGACAAGAGACCCAGTACTTC
.	TRBD2	TRBV4-2	TRBJ2-3	CASSQVDPSGSLDTQYF	TGTGCCAGCAGCCAAGTCGATCCTAGCGGGAGTTTGGATACGCAGTATTTT
.	.	TRBV5-1	TRBJ2-5	CASSTTTQETQYF	TGCGCCAGCAGCACGACAACTCAAGAGACCCAGTACTTC
.	.	TRBV7-9	TRBJ2-1	CASSLAMESREQFF	TGTGCCAGCAGCTTAGCCATGGAGAGTCGCGAGCAGTTCTTC
.	.	TRBV30	TRBJ2-1	CAWNSPSNEQFF	TGTGCCTGGAACAGTCCGTCGAATGAGCAGTTCTTC
.	TRBD2	TRBV29-1	TRBJ2-1	CSVEDDLGLASYNEQFF	TGCAGCGTTGAAGACGATCTGGGACTAGCTTCCTACAATGAGCAGTTCTTC
.	TRBD1	TRBV11-2	TRBJ1-4	CASSSSTGGEKLFF	TGTGCCAGCAGCTCATCCACAGGGGGCGAAAAACTGTTTTTT
.	.	TRBV9	TRBJ2-6	CASSVPSGANVLTF	TGTGCCAGCAGCGTACCATCTGGGGCCAACGTCCTGACTTTC
.	.	TRBV28	TRBJ2-6	CASSLRGTGANVLTF	TGTGCCAGCAGTTTAAGAGGAACTGGGGCCAACGTCCTGACTTTC
.	.	TRBV6-5	TRBJ1-4	CASRLRRRTNEKLFF	TGTGCCAGCAGGCTTAGGAGGAGGACTAATGAAAAACTGTTTTTT
.	TRBD1	TRBV29-1	TRBJ2-6	CSVGQGAGANVLTF	TGCAGCGTTGGACAGGGAGCTGGGGCCAACGTCCTGACTTTC
.	.	TRBV7-8	TRBJ1-2	CASSLETGSNYGYTF	TGTGCCAGCAGCTTAGAGACAGGATCTAACTATGGCTACACCTTC
.	.	TRBV10-3	TRBJ2-3	CAIRGVGTDTQYF	TGTGCCATCAGGGGAGTCGGCACAGATACGCAGTATTTT
few	.	TRBV7-2	TRBJ2-3	CASSQGWYTQYF	TGTGCCAGCAGCCAGGGGTGGTATACGCAGTATTTT
.	TRBD1	TRBV5-6	TRBJ2-3	CASSLTFGTGADTQYF	TGTGCCAGCAGCTTGACATTTGGGACAGGGGCAGATACGCAGTATTTT
.	.	TRBV28	TRBJ2-3	CASSLTTDTQYF	TGTGCCAGCAGTTTAACTACAGATACGCAGTATTTT
once	.	TRBV28	TRBJ2-5	CASSSNSGTQYF	TGTGCCAGCAGTTCAAATTCGGGGACCCAGTACTTC
few	TRBD1	TRBV14	TRBJ2-7	CASSQLPGQGRSSYEQYF	TGTGCCAGCAGCCAACTACCGGGACAGGGTAGGAGCTCCTACGAGCAGTACTTC
.	.	TRBV28	TRBJ1-2	CASSDSGIYGYTF	TGTGCCAGCAGCGACAGCGGGATCTATGGCTACACCTTC
.	.	TRBV18	TRBJ1-4	CASSPWTAGEKLFF	TGTGCCAGCTCACCGTGGACAGCAGGGGAAAAACTGTTTTTT
.	.	TRBV2	TRBJ2-7	CASSEAPPRQVLYEQYF	TGTGCCAGCAGTGAAGCTCCTCCGAGACAGGTACTCTACGAGCAGTACTTC
.	TRBD2	TRBV27	TRBJ2-1	CASSFTSGSGEQFF	TGTGCCAGCAGTTTCACTAGCGGGAGCGGTGAGCAGTTCTTC
.	.	TRBV7-2	TRBJ1-1	CASSAWRSENTEAFF	TGTGCCAGCAGCGCCTGGAGGTCAGAGAACACTGAAGCTTTCTTT
few	.	TRBV4-3	TRBJ1-1	CASSQVGWRGNTEAFF	TGCGCCAGCAGCCAAGTAGGCTGGCGGGGAAACACTGAAGCTTTCTTT
once	TRBD1	TRBV18	TRBJ2-2	CASSPLSGTGIAGELFF	TGTGCCAGCTCACCACTCAGCGGGACAGGGATTGCCGGGGAGCTGTTTTTT
few	.	TRBV28	TRBJ2-7	CASSDTLGAGNEQYF	TGTGCCAGCAGTGACACGTTGGGGGCAGGAAACGAGCAGTACTTC
few	TRBD1	TRBV29-1	TRBJ1-1	CSVGAGTGEAFF	TGCAGCGTTGGGGCAGGGACAGGTGAAGCTTTCTTT